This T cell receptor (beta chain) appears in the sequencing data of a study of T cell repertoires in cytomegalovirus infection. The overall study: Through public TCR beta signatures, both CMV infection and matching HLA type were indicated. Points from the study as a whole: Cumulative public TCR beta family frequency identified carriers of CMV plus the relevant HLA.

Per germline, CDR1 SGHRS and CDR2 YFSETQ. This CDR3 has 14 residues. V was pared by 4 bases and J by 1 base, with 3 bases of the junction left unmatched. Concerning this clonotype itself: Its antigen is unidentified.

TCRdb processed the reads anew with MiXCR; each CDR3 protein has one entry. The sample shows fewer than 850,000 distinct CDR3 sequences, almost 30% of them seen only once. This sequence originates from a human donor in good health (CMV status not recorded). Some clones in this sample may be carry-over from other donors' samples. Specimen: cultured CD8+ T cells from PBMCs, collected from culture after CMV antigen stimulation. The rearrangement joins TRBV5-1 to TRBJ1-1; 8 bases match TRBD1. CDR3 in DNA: TGCGCCAGCAGCCAGACAGGGGAGAACACTGAAGCTTTCTTT. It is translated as CASSQTGENTEAFF.